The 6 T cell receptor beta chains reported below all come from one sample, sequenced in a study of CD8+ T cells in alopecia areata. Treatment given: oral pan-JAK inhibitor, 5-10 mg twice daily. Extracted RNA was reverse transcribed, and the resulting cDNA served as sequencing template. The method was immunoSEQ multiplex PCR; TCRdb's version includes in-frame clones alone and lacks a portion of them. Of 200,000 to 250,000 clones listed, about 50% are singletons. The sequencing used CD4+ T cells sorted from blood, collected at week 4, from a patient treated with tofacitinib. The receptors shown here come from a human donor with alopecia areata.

CDR3 nucleotides: TGCGCCAGCAGCCAAGAACGGGTGGGGGATACGCAGTATTTT. This translates into CASSQERVGDTQYF. The chain couples TRBV4-3 to TRBJ2-3; D remains unclear. The CDR3 is 14 amino acids. The germline CDR1 and CDR2 sequences are LGHNA and YSLEER. The germline V and J ends were trimmed by 0 bases and 6 bases, with 10 bases remaining between them.

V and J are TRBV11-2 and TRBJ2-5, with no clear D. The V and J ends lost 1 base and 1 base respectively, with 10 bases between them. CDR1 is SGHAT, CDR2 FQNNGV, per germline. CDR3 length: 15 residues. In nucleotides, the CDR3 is TGTGCCAGCAGCTTAGGGAACGCTATCCAAGAGACCCAGTACTTC. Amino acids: CASSLGNAIQETQYF.

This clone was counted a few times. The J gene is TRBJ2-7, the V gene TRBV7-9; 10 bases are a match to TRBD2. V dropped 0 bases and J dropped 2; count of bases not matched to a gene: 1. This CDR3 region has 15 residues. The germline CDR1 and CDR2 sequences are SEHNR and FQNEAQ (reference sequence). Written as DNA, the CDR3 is TGTGCCAGCAGCTTAGCTGGACTAGCGGCCTACGAGCAGTACTTC. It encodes CASSLAGLAAYEQYF. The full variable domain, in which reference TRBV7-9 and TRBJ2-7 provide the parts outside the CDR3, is DTGVSQNPRHKITKRGQNVTFRCDPISEHNRLYWYRQTLGQGPEFLTYFQNEAQLEKSRLLSDRFSAERPKGSFSTLEIQRTEQGDSAMYLCASSLAGLAAYEQYFGPGTRLTVT.

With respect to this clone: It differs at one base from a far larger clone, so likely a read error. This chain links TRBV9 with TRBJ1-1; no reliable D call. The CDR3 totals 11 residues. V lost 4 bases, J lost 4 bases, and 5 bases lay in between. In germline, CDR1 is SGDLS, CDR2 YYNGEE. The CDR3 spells CASSRGTEAFF. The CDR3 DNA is TGTGCCAGCAGCCGGGGCACTGAAGCTTTCTTT.

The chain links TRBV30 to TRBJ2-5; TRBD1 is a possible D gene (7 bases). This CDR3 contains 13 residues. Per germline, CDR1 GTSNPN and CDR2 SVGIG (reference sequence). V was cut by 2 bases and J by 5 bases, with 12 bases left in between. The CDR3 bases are TGTGCCTGGAGTCAGGGGGGTGGGGAGACCCAGTACTTC. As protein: CAWSQGGGETQYF.

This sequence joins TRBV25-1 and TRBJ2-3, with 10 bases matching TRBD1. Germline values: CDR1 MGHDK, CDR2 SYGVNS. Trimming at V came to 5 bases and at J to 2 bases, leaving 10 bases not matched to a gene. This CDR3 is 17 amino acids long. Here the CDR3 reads CASSQPGTGAPTDTQYF. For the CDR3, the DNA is TGTGCCAGCAGTCAACCCGGGACAGGGGCCCCCACAGATACGCAGTATTTT.